The next 8 T cell receptor beta chains were all read from a single sample in a study of a mutant IDH1 vaccine in newly diagnosed glioma. The time point denotes: baseline, week 1 (first vaccination visit). The treatment was: pre-vaccination baseline after standard-of-care therapy. Here immunoSEQ multiplex PCR was the method, and the copy in TCRdb shows in-frame clones only, minus some. The repertoire holds 99,000 or so clones, with 70% to 90% as singletons. The material was PBMCs, obtained from a glioma patient treated with radiotherapy, temozolomide or both. The receptors come from a woman between 45 and 60 years old with glioma.

This clone was observed a single time. This chain connects TRBV9 to TRBJ2-1, with D perhaps TRBD2 (6 bases). The CDR3 has 16 residues. The germline V gene encodes CDR1 SGDLS and CDR2 YYNGEE. Trimming pared 1 base from V and 0 bases from J, leaving 11 bases between. The DNA of the CDR3 is TGTGCCAGCAGCGTATCCCACGGGGGCTCCTACAATGAGCAGTTCTTC. Its protein product is CASSVSHGGSYNEQFF.

The chain has TRBV6-5 and TRBJ2-2; either TRBD1 or TRBD2 may supply D (6 bases each). Germline V gives CDR1 MNHEY, CDR2 SVGAGI. With 6 bases removed from V and 5 bases from J, the gap between germline ends came to 13 bases. CDR3 length: 14 amino acids. DNA of the CDR3: TGTGCCAGCAGGGCCCGAGGGGGGACCGGGGAGCTGTTTTTT. As protein: CASRARGGTGELFF.

The chain carries TRBV16 and TRBJ2-7, with TRBD2 matching 11 bases. J lost 3 bases, V lost 0 bases, and 7 bases had no gene match. This CDR3 contains 17 residues. Germline loops: CDR1 KGHSY, CDR2 FQNENV. CDR3 region: CASSQSIAGGPLYEQYF. Written as DNA, the CDR3 is TGTGCCAGCAGCCAATCGATAGCGGGAGGGCCCCTCTACGAGCAGTACTTC.

The chain joins TRBV5-1 to TRBJ2-1, with D uncertain. V dropped 4 bases and J dropped 9 bases, with 8 bases sitting between them. Germline V gives CDR1 SGHRS, CDR2 YFSETQ. The CDR3 is 11 residues long. The CDR3 is CASSLSGEQFF. The CDR3 DNA reads as TGCGCCAGCAGCCTCTCGGGTGAGCAGTTCTTC.

The chain is built from TRBV29-1 and TRBJ1-1; the D is unclear. This CDR3 has 14 amino acids. Germline values: CDR1 SQVTM, CDR2 ANQGSEA. Trimming left V 6 bases short and J 0 bases short, with 14 bases between. As DNA, the CDR3 is TGCAGCGTGTCACTTCGGGCTCTGAACACTGAAGCTTTCTTT. It translates to CSVSLRALNTEAFF.

The gene calls are TRBV15 and TRBJ2-7; 8 bases are shared with TRBD1. CDR3 length: 18 amino acids. The germline CDR1 and CDR2 sequences are LNHNV and YYDKDF (reference sequence). V lost 5 bases, J lost 1 base, and 16 bases stayed unmatched. DNA of the CDR3: TGTGCCACCAGCCCCAGGGCAGCTTCAGGGGGCAGGTCCTACGAGCAGTACTTC. Translated: CATSPRAASGGRSYEQYF.

The J gene is TRBJ1-5, the V gene TRBV30, with D possibly matching TRBD1 (6 bases). This CDR3 contains 14 residues. V gave up 5 bases and J gave up 3 bases, with 14 bases separating them. Germline CDR1 GTSNPN, CDR2 SVGIG (reference sequence). The CDR3 loop is CAWARGGYNQPQHF. The CDR3 DNA is TGTGCCTGGGCTAGGGGGGGATACAATCAGCCCCAGCATTTT.

The gene calls are TRBV11-2 and TRBJ2-7; tentatively, D is TRBD1 (7 bases). The CDR3 extends over 14 amino acids. V was cut by 6 bases and J by 4 bases, with 16 bases left in between. Germline CDR1 is SGHAT and CDR2 is FQNNGV. CDR3 region: CASRRLPGGYEQYF. DNA of the CDR3: TGTGCCAGCAGACGGCTACCAGGGGGGTACGAGCAGTACTTC.